This TCR beta chain originates from a study of T cell responses to AZD1222 COVID-19 vaccine. Findings and caveats of the study: Once two AZD1222 doses were given, Spike-specific TCR breadth and depth went up. CD4 TCRs associated with vaccination spanned spike, dominating at 160-218 and 743-854.

The CDR3 contains 16 residues. V lost 1 base and J lost 4; bases outside the gene matches: 7. The germline CDR1 and CDR2 sequences are SEHNR and FQNEAQ (reference sequence). Some second doses came at about 4 weeks and others at about 12 weeks; these were pooled. TCRdb keeps only in-frame clones here, not all; method: immunoSEQ multiplex PCR. Of 110,000 to 150,000 clones listed, about 88% were seen once; the top ten hold around 3%. A note on this clone: No antigen is known for it.

The sequencing used peripheral blood, collected 28 days after the second AZD1222 dose. This clonotype originated in an adult who received the AZD1222 COVID-19 vaccine. V is TRBV7-9 and J is TRBJ2-1, with 7 bases matching TRBD2. This CDR3 is CASSLGSGGGYNEQFF. The CDR3 bases are TGTGCCAGCAGCTTAGGGAGCGGCGGGGGATACAATGAGCAGTTCTTC. The variable domain in full, completed from reference TRBV7-9 and TRBJ2-1, reads DTGVSQNPRHKITKRGQNVTFRCDPISEHNRLYWYRQTLGQGPEFLTYFQNEAQLEKSRLLSDRFSAERPKGSFSTLEIQRTEQGDSAMYLCASSLGSGGGYNEQFFGPGTRLTVL.